The present entry profiles one TCR beta chain with its context. The data are from a study of shared T cell receptors in the human thymus. Germline V gives CDR1 SGHRS, CDR2 YFSETQ. Trimming took 4 bases from V and 8 from J; bases not matched to a gene: 9. The CDR3 is 14 residues long. Some clones are missing from TCRdb's copy, which holds only in-frame ones; the method was immunoSEQ multiplex PCR. The table shows fewer than 700,000 clones, with approximately 90% occurring only once. These data also featured in a second study, about human thymus T cells. From that report: Congenital heart defects were the reason for the corrective surgery that the donors, healthy Finnish infants, were having. Resections removed during corrective heart surgery provided the thymus tissue used. Both thymic and peripheral blood repertoires showed apparently biased V and J usage. Related reports documented highly overlapping thymic repertoires among unrelated individuals.

This receptor was taken from a boy less than two years old with a congenital heart defect. This chain links TRBV5-1 with TRBJ2-3; 8 bases line up with TRBD1. The sequenced sample consisted of thymocytes. CDR3 in DNA: TGCGCCAGCAGCCCGGATGACAGGGGTCGTACGCAGTATTTT. Translating it yields CASSPDDRGRTQYF. Using reference TRBV5-1 and TRBJ2-3 for the parts outside the CDR3, the full variable domain is KAGVTQTPRYLIKTRGQQVTLSCSPISGHRSVSWYQQTPGQGLQFLFEYFSETQRNKGNFPGRFSGRQFSNSRSEMNVSTLELGDSALYLCASSPDDRGRTQYFGPGTRLTVL.